This T cell receptor beta chain was documented in a study of blood T cell repertoires in COVID-19 (dated by TCRdb to the early 2020s). Broadly, across the study: Samples covering the acute and convalescent phases of COVID-19 were provided by collaborators in the United States, Italy and Spain. The prospective study material was composed of cDNA or gDNA derived from T cells, B-cell-depleted T cells, or PBMCs. The dataset comprised deeply sampled blood TCRbeta repertoires from subjects exposed to, actively infected with, or recovered from COVID-19. The repertoires were released in a freely available public database intended as a resource for research on the immune response to SARS-CoV-2. The samples were drawn from the first 160 participants of the ongoing ImmuneRACE study and from 950 to 1,500 subjects provided by 6 global collaborators. The sample metadata nearly always contained a de-identified subject ID, COVID-19 status, age in years and sex. HLA class I and class II types, where available, came from metadata supplied by the sample provider rather than from assay-based typing.

The CDR3 starts with the cysteine, ends with the phenylalanine, and has 14 residues. CDR3 DNA is the only sequence kept; it has 42 bases, read in frame from the first base. Trimming removed 6 bases from V and 6 bases from J, leaving 14 bases between the germline ends. Taken from the germline V gene, the CDR1 and CDR2 loops are MNHEY and SVGAGI. In the prospective study, participants were about 18 to 95 years old, resided in about two dozen geographic areas of the United States, and were enrolled through a virtual design. To assign participants to cohorts, the prospective study relied on clinical history that participants themselves reported in a screening survey and a study questionnaire. Exposed participants were defined as having been in contact with someone with a PCR-confirmed or clinician-diagnosed COVID-19 case within 2 weeks of study entry. Mobile phlebotomists in the prospective study collected whole blood, serum and a nasopharyngeal or oropharyngeal swab from every participant. Participants in the prospective study had the option to provide additional blood draws and questionnaires over a roughly 2-month period. Before DNA extraction, blood samples from the prospective study were shipped at room temperature or frozen.

TCRbeta CDR3 regions were amplified from genomic DNA by means of the immunoSEQ Assay, a bias-controlled multiplex PCR. In the original analysis: The number of nucleated cells in each sample was estimated from the amplification of reference gene primers within the assay. Sequence reads were collapsed and filtered to measure the absolute abundance of every unique TCRbeta CDR3 rearrangement. For each sample, productive Simpson clonality was calculated as the square root of Simpson's diversity index over productive rearrangements. Here the immuneACCESS table is served through TCRdb, limited to in-frame sequences with V and J called. Missing clones are a known gap in these copies; in checked studies unresolved V genes cover under half, and the rest lacks a known reason. Clone size and the V and J calls come from that table; the DNA yielded D and trimming. In all, the sample holds 200,000 to 250,000 clones, and about 88% of those were seen once. The ten largest clones take up more than 4% of the sample.

Results the study describes overall, beyond this receptor: Clinical and demographic metadata were provided uncurated, with the amount varying by source and participant.

This clone was seen only once. Its recognized antigen is unknown. Per-base qualities were not stored, and no clone one base away is much larger. The chain is assembled from TRBV6-5 and TRBJ2-2, with TRBD1 as a weak D call on 6 bases. The TCR originated in a woman aged 25 to 39 who had been exposed to COVID-19. The sequenced sample was PBMCs or T cells enriched from blood (not recorded which). The CDR3 region reads CASRFDRLAGELFF. The DNA sequence is as follows: TGTGCCAGCAGATTCGACAGGTTGGCCGGGGAGCTGTTTTTT.